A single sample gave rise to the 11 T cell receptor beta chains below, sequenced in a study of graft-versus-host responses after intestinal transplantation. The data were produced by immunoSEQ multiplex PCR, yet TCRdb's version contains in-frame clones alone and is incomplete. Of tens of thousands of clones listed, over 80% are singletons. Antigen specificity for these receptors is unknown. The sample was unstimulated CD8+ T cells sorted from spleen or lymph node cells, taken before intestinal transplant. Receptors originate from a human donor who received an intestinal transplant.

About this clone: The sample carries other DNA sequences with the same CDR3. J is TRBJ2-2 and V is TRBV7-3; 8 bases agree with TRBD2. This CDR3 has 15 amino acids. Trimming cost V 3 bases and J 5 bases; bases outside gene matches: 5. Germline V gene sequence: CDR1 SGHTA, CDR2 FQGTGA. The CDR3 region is CASSFLAGSTGELFF. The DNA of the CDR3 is TGTGCCAGCAGCTTCTTAGCGGGATCTACCGGGGAGCTGTTTTTT.

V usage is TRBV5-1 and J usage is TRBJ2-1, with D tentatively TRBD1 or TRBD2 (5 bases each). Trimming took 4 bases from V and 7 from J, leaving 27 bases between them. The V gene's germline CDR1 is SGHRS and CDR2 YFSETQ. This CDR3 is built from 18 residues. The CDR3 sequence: CASSRGSVGAGLWNEQFF. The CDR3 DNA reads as TGCGCCAGCAGCCGGGGTTCCGTTGGGGCGGGCCTTTGGAATGAGCAGTTCTTC. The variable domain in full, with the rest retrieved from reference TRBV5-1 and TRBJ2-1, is KAGVTQTPRYLIKTRGQQVTLSCSPISGHRSVSWYQQTPGQGLQFLFEYFSETQRNKGNFPGRFSGRQFSNSRSEMNVSTLELGDSALYLCASSRGSVGAGLWNEQFFGPGTRLTVL.

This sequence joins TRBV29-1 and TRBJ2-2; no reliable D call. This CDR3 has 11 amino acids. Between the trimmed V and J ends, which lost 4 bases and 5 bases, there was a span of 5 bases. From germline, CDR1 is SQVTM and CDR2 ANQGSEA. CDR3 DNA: TGCAGCGTTGCGATAACCGGGGAGCTGTTTTTT. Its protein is CSVAITGELFF.

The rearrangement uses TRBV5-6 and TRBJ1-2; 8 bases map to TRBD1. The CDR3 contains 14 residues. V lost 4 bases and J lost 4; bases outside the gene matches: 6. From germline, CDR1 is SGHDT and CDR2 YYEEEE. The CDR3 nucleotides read TGTGCCAGCAGCCCCGGACAGGGATCCTATGGCTACACCTTC. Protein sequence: CASSPGQGSYGYTF. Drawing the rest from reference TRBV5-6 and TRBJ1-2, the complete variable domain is DAGVTQSPTHLIKTRGQQVTLRCSPKSGHDTVSWYQQALGQGPQFIFQYYEEEERQRGNFPDRFSGHQFPNYSSELNVNALLLGDSALYLCASSPGQGSYGYTFGSGTRLTVV.

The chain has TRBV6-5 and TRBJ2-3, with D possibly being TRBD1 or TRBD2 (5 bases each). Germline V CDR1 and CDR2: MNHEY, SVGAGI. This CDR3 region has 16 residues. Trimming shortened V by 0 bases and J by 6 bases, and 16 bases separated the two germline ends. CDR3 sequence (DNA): TGTGCCAGCAGTTACTCCGGGACCCACCCTATGGATACGCAGTATTTT. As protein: CASSYSGTHPMDTQYF.

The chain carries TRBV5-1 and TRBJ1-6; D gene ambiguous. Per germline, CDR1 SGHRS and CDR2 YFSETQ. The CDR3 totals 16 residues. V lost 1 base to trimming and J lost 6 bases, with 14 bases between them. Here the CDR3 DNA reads TGCGCCAGCAGCTTGCGTGCAGGTGGTCTTAATTCACCCCTCCACTTT. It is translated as CASSLRAGGLNSPLHF.

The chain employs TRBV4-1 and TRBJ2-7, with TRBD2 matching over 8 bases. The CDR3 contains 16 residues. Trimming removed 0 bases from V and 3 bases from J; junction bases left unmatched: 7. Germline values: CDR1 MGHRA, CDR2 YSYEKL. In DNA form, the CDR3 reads TGCGCCAGCAGCCAAGATTGGGTAGCGGGAAGCTACGAGCAGTACTTC. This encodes CASSQDWVAGSYEQYF.

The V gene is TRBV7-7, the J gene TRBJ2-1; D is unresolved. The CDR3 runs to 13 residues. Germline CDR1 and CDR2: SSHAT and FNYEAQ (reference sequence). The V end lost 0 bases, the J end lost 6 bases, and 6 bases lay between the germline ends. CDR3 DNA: TGTGCCAGCAGCTTAGCTTTTCCCAATGAGCAGTTCTTC. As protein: CASSLAFPNEQFF.

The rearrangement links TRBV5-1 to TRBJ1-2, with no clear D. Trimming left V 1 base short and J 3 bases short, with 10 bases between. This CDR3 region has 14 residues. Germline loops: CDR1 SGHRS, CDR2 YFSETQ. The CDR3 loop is CASSLYVGDYGYTF. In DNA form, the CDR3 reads TGCGCCAGCAGCTTGTATGTCGGAGACTATGGCTACACCTTC.

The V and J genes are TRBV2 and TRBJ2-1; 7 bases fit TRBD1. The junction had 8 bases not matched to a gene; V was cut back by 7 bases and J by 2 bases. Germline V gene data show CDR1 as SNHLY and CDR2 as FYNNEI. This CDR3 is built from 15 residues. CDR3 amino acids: CASTHGQAPYNEQFF. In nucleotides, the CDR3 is TGTGCCAGCACTCACGGACAGGCCCCCTACAATGAGCAGTTCTTC.

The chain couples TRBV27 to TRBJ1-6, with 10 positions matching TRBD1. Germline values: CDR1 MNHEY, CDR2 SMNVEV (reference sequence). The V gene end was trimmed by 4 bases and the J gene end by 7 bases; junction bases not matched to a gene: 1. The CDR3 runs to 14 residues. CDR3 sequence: CASSWGQGNSPLHF. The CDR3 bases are TGTGCCAGCAGTTGGGGACAGGGGAATTCACCCCTCCACTTT.